This TCR beta chain was recovered during a study of T cell responses to AZD1222 COVID-19 vaccine. The study, taken as a whole, reports: Every sample of the repertoires postdated the peak T cell response. With two AZD1222 doses given, Spike-specific TCR breadth and depth both rose. Reportedly, close to half of spike-specific TCRs are directed against unmutated variant regions.

Sequencing used immunoSEQ multiplex PCR; TCRdb keeps in-frame clones, though not all of them. The sample shows about 110,000 clones, around nine tenths of them seen only once. Germline trimming cut 4 bases from V and 1 base from J; bases unmatched to any gene: 0. Germline V lookup: CDR1 MNHEY, CDR2 SVGAGI. The CDR3 has 13 residues. In regard to this clone: Its antigen is undetermined.

The chain carries TRBV6-5 and TRBJ1-1; TRBD1 agrees at 7 bases. The source material was peripheral blood, sampled 28 days after the second AZD1222 dose. This receptor was obtained from an adult who received the AZD1222 COVID-19 vaccine. CDR3: CASSWTGNTEAFF. Written as DNA, the CDR3 is TGTGCCAGCAGTTGGACAGGGAACACTGAAGCTTTCTTT.